A single sample is the source of the 21 T cell receptor beta chains below, sequenced in a study of cytotoxic CD8 clonotypes in ibrutinib-treated CLL (dated by TCRdb to the early 2020s). The library was built by means of the immunoSEQ multiplex PCR assay. TCRdb carries this immuneACCESS record with in-frame sequences only. Its versions omit some clonotypes, under half of them owing to an unresolved V gene in the studies checked, with the rest unexplained. Here the sample has over 95,000 clones; 58% occur a single time. The ten largest make up 37% of the sample. Interpreted using the paper, the time point label stands for: roughly 23 months on ibrutinib. Sample: PBMCs, taken after 24 months of ibrutinib treatment. The source is a human donor with chronic lymphocytic leukemia.

The chain has TRBV6-1 and TRBJ2-1; D not certain. V dropped 5 bases and J dropped 1 base, with 12 bases sitting between them. This CDR3 has 15 residues. Per germline, CDR1 MNHNS and CDR2 SASEGT. The CDR3 loop is CASSITAVSYNEQFF. Here the CDR3 DNA reads TGTGCCAGCAGTATCACGGCCGTTTCCTACAATGAGCAGTTCTTC.

The gene calls are TRBV7-2 and TRBJ2-3, with TRBD2 as a possible D gene (6 bases). The CDR3 is made up of 16 amino acids. V lost 5 bases and J 2 bases, leaving 17 bases between the germline ends. Germline assignment: CDR1 SGHTA and CDR2 FQGNSA. CDR3 bases: TGTGCCAGCAGCCCCCGGGGTAGCGGAAACACAGATACGCAGTATTTT. It encodes CASSPRGSGNTDTQYF. Full variable domain (outside the CDR3, taken from reference TRBV7-2 and TRBJ2-3): GAGVSQSPSNKVTEKGKDVELRCDPISGHTALYWYRQSLGQGLEFLIYFQGNSAPDKSGLPSDRFSAERTGGSVSTLTIQRTQQEDSAVYLCASSPRGSGNTDTQYFGPGTRLTVL.

The chain joins TRBV11-1 to TRBJ2-7; possibly TRBD1 for D (6 bases). The V gene lost 1 base and the J gene lost 3 bases, with 13 bases spanning the gap. Germline V gene sequence: CDR1 SGHAT, CDR2 FQDESV (reference sequence). CDR3 length equals 15 residues. CDR3 sequence reads: CASSLGQAPFYEQYF. The CDR3 bases are TGTGCCAGCAGCTTAGGACAGGCTCCCTTCTACGAGCAGTACTTC.

This clone was found a few times. Additional DNA sequences in this sample encode the identical CDR3. The chain combines TRBV5-6 with TRBJ2-7; 7 positions agree with TRBD1. The CDR3 totals 13 residues. V lost 4 bases, J lost 4 bases, and 5 bases stayed unmatched. Per germline, CDR1 SGHDT and CDR2 YYEEEE. The CDR3 region has the DNA TGTGCCAGCAGCCGGACAGGCGCGTACGAGCAGTACTTC. It encodes CASSRTGAYEQYF.

This chain joins TRBV5-1 and TRBJ2-5; no firm D call. The CDR3 is 12 residues long. The germline V and J ends were trimmed by 3 bases and 5 bases, with 8 bases remaining between them. Per germline, CDR1 SGHRS and CDR2 YFSETQ. The chain's CDR3 is CASSSTAETQYF. As DNA, the CDR3 is TGCGCCAGCAGCTCAACAGCGGAGACCCAGTACTTC.

The chain joins TRBV15 to TRBJ2-6; 8 bases match TRBD1. Germline CDR1 and CDR2: LNHNV and YYDKDF (reference sequence). V was pared by 9 bases and J by 4 bases, with 5 bases of the junction left unmatched. This CDR3 comprises 14 residues. CDR3 DNA sequence: TGTGCCACTAGACAGGGGACAGGGGCCAACGTCCTGACTTTC. It codes for CATRQGTGANVLTF.

V gene TRBV30 combines with J gene TRBJ1-6; D might be TRBD1 (5 bases). CDR1 is GTSNPN, CDR2 SVGIG, per germline (reference sequence). Trimming took 3 bases from V and 10 from J, leaving 22 bases between them. The CDR3 covers 16 residues. The CDR3, as DNA: TGTGCCTGGAGCGAGACCAGGGCCACCTATACCTCACCCCTCCACTTT. This gives the protein CAWSETRATYTSPLHF.

This clone was counted a few times. The chain has TRBV9 and TRBJ2-7; D is uncertain. Trimming pared 0 bases from V and 1 base from J, leaving 8 bases between. Germline CDR1 and CDR2: SGDLS and YYNGEE. The CDR3 length is 14 residues. CDR3 amino acids: CASSVDHRSYEQYF. In nucleotides, the CDR3 is TGTGCCAGCAGCGTAGATCACAGATCCTACGAGCAGTACTTC.

The chain recombines TRBV15 with TRBJ2-3; TRBD1 is a possible D gene (7 bases). Germline V lookup: CDR1 LNHNV, CDR2 YYDKDF (reference sequence). V was clipped by 8 bases and J by 0 bases, with 12 bases between them. CDR3 length equals 14 residues. CDR3 loop: CATGRDSSTDTQYF. CDR3 in DNA: TGTGCCACCGGGCGGGACAGTAGCACAGATACGCAGTATTTT.

The V and J genes are TRBV27 and TRBJ2-7; tentatively, D is TRBD2 (6 bases). The germline CDR1 and CDR2 sequences are MNHEY and SMNVEV (reference sequence). The CDR3 sequence is 16 residues long. The V end was cut by 5 bases, the J end by 3 bases, with 20 bases between. CDR3 nucleotide sequence: TGTGCCAGCAGTCCGACCGGGACTCGGGATTACTACGAGCAGTACTTC. Translated: CASSPTGTRDYYEQYF.

This clone appeared a few times. The chain joins TRBV4-1 to TRBJ2-7; TRBD2 matches at 10 bases. This CDR3 region has 15 residues. Trimming cost V 2 bases and J 1 base; bases outside gene matches: 2. Looked up from germline, CDR1 is MGHRA and CDR2 is YSYEKL. This CDR3 reads CASSQTTSGSYEQYF. The CDR3 DNA follows: TGCGCCAGCAGCCAAACGACTAGCGGGTCCTACGAGCAGTACTTC.

This chain uses TRBV5-1 with TRBJ2-6; 9 positions match TRBD2. Trimming at V came to 4 bases and at J to 4 bases, leaving 18 bases not matched to a gene. There are 20 residues in the CDR3. Germline assignment: CDR1 SGHRS and CDR2 YFSETQ. In DNA, the CDR3 is TGCGCCAGCAGCGGAACCCCCCCGACTAGCGGCCCCTCGGGGGCCAACGTCCTGACTTTC. This translates into CASSGTPPTSGPSGANVLTF.

This clone was picked up a small number of times. The V and J genes are TRBV6-1 and TRBJ1-2; maybe TRBD1 (5 bases). The V gene's germline CDR1 is MNHNS and CDR2 SASEGT. The V end lost 3 bases, the J end lost 10 bases, and 21 bases lay between the germline ends. This CDR3 spans 15 amino acids. This CDR3 reads CASSDEAGKVVVYTF. The DNA for the CDR3 is TGTGCCAGCAGTGATGAGGCAGGGAAGGTTGTAGTCTACACCTTC.

The chain recombines TRBV2 with TRBJ2-2; D ambiguous. The CDR3 has 18 amino acids. Trimming shortened V by 6 bases and J by 3 bases, and 23 bases separated the two germline ends. The V gene's germline CDR1 is SNHLY and CDR2 FYNNEI. The CDR3: CASSRSRVESKDTGELFF. In DNA, the CDR3 is TGTGCCAGCAGCAGGAGTAGAGTTGAGTCAAAGGACACCGGGGAGCTGTTTTTT. The entire variable domain, with the rest obtained from reference TRBV2 and TRBJ2-2, is as follows: EPEVTQTPSHQVTQMGQEVILRCVPISNHLYFYWYRQILGQKVEFLVSFYNNEISEKSEIFDDQFSVERPDGSNFTLKIRSTKLEDSAMYFCASSRSRVESKDTGELFFGEGSRLTVL.

This clone was picked up a small number of times. The gene calls are TRBV18 and TRBJ2-3; D might be TRBD2 (5 bases). Per the germline V gene, CDR1 is KGHSH and CDR2 is LQKENI. The CDR3 is 15 residues long. V lost 0 bases to trimming and J lost 9 bases, with 16 bases between them. CDR3 nucleotide sequence: TGTGCCAGCTCACCACCGCGAGGGCCAGTATCAACGCAGTATTTT. This codes for CASSPPRGPVSTQYF.

The rearrangement uses TRBV4-2 and TRBJ2-7, with D unresolved. Deletions cut 3 bases from V and 2 bases from J, with 11 bases between. The CDR3 is made up of 14 amino acids. Germline V gives CDR1 LGHNA, CDR2 YNFKEQ. CDR3 sequence reads: CASSQDPATYEQYF. The CDR3 DNA reads TGTGCCAGCAGCCAGGATCCGGCCACCTACGAGCAGTACTTC.

The genes are TRBV20-1 and TRBJ2-5, with D tentatively TRBD2 (5 bases). The CDR3 totals 11 residues. Trimming stripped 3 bases from V and 3 bases from J, with 5 bases between. Per germline, CDR1 DFQATT and CDR2 SNEGSKA (reference sequence). CDR3 sequence reads: CSARREETQYF. For the CDR3, the DNA is TGCAGTGCTAGGAGGGAAGAGACCCAGTACTTC.

This clone was observed once. The CDR3 loop reads CASSLGLNNEQFF. CDR3 bases: TGCGCCAGCAGCTTGGGACTCAACAATGAGCAGTTCTTC. This chain connects TRBV5-1 to TRBJ2-1; D unclear. Per the germline V gene, CDR1 is SGHRS and CDR2 is YFSETQ. CDR3 size: 13 residues. Trimming took off 0 bases at V and 5 bases at J, with 6 bases between the two ends.

The chain has TRBV29-1 and TRBJ2-5, with unresolved D. V was cut by 4 bases and J by 4 bases, with 13 bases left in between. Germline V gives CDR1 SQVTM, CDR2 ANQGSEA. The CDR3 extends over 13 amino acids. This CDR3 is CSVGVTLSETQYF. The DNA for the CDR3 is TGCAGCGTTGGGGTCACTTTGTCAGAGACCCAGTACTTC.

The chain is built from TRBV12-5 and TRBJ2-3; TRBD2 matches at 8 bases. The germline V gene has CDR1 LGHNT and CDR2 FRNRAP. The CDR3 length is 18 residues. V dropped 1 base and J dropped 0; count of bases not matched to a gene: 9. The CDR3 protein is CASGLGRWRGESTDTQYF. The CDR3 DNA follows: TGTGCTAGTGGTTTGGGCCGGTGGCGGGGGGAAAGCACAGATACGCAGTATTTT. The full variable domain, in which reference TRBV12-5 and TRBJ2-3 provide the parts outside the CDR3, is DARVTQTPRHKVTEMGQEVTMRCQPILGHNTVFWYRQTMMQGLELLAYFRNRAPLDDSGMPKDRFSAEMPDATLATLKIQPSEPRDSAVYFCASGLGRWRGESTDTQYFGPGTRLTVL.

The V call is TRBV30, the J call TRBJ1-2, with unresolved D. V lost 7 bases to trimming and J lost 0 bases, with 15 bases between them. This CDR3 has 14 residues. CDR1 is GTSNPN and CDR2 is SVGIG in the germline V gene (reference sequence). The CDR3 sequence is CASLREPSNYGYTF. The DNA of the CDR3 is TGTGCCTCACTCCGGGAACCCTCTAACTATGGCTACACCTTC.